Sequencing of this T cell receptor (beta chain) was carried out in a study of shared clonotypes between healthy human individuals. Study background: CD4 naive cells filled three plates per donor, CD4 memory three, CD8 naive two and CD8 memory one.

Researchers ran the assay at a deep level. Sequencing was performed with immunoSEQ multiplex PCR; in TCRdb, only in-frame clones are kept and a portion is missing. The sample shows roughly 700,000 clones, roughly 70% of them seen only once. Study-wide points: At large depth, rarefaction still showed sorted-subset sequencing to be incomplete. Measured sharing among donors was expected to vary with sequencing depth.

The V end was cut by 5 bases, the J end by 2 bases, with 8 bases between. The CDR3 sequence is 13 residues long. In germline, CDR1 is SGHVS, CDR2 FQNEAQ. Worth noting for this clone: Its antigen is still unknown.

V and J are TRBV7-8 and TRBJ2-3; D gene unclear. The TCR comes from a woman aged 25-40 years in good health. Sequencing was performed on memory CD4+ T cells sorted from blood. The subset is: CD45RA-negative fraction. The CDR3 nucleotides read TGTGCCAGCAGCCGAAGAGACACAGATACGCAGTATTTT. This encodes CASSRRDTDTQYF.